Here is one T cell receptor (beta chain) with its context. Its antigen is not known. These data are taken from a study of cytomegalovirus exposure and HLA in healthy donors. Study details: Early release data held about 92 million unique TCRs from HLA-typed donors.

Researchers ran the PCR with 60 Vbeta and 13 Jbeta primers. Clones were sequenced by immunoSEQ multiplex PCR, and TCRdb holds only the in-frame ones, with some missing. The profile covers 77,000 or so clones, with around 75% appearing a single time and roughly 7.2% taken by the ten largest. Whole-study results and caveats: Approximately 18,000 TCR beta sequences were associated with HLA alleles at 0.05 false discovery rate in a later analysis.

CDR1 is MNHEY and CDR2 is SVGAGI in the germline V gene. The CDR3 spans 15 residues. V shed 0 bases and J shed 0 bases, with 9 bases lying between them. V is TRBV6-5 and J is TRBJ2-7; no clear D. The specimen was PBMCs. The TCR sequence derives from a woman aged 40 to 55 in good health and CMV-seronegative. In DNA, the CDR3 is TGTGCCAGCAGTTACTCGTATTTCAGCTCCTACGAGCAGTACTTC. This translates into CASSYSYFSSYEQYF.